This passage covers 9 T cell receptor beta chains from one sample sequenced in a study of blood T cell repertoires in COVID-19. Data came from immunoSEQ multiplex PCR; TCRdb stores just in-frame clones and leaves some out. The sample has 200,000 or so clones; more than 80% are singletons. The sequenced sample consisted of PBMCs or T cells enriched from blood (not recorded which). These receptors all come from a woman in her thirties or forties with acute COVID-19.

This rearrangement joins TRBV5-4 to TRBJ1-4, with D perhaps TRBD1 (5 bases). Germline CDR1 and CDR2: SGHNT and YYREEE (reference sequence). The CDR3 covers 15 residues. V lost 3 bases and J lost 2, with 11 bases in between. The chain's CDR3 is CASSSAGRTNEKLFF. CDR3 bases: TGTGCCAGCAGCTCGGCAGGGCGCACTAATGAAAAACTGTTTTTT.

V gene TRBV2 combines with J gene TRBJ1-5, with 9 bases identical to TRBD1. Per the germline V gene, CDR1 is SNHLY and CDR2 is FYNNEI. This CDR3 is 15 amino acids long. J lost 3 bases, V lost 6 bases, and 6 bases had no gene match. Here the CDR3 DNA reads TGTGCCAGCAGACCCAGGACAGGGGACAATCAGCCCCAGCATTTT. It specifies CASRPRTGDNQPQHF. The full variable domain, in which reference TRBV2 and TRBJ1-5 provide the parts outside the CDR3, is EPEVTQTPSHQVTQMGQEVILRCVPISNHLYFYWYRQILGQKVEFLVSFYNNEISEKSEIFDDQFSVERPDGSNFTLKIRSTKLEDSAMYFCASRPRTGDNQPQHFGDGTRLSIL.

CDR3 region: CASSTPPQGRLRNEQFF. CDR3 nucleotide sequence: TGTGCCAGTAGTACACCCCCACAGGGGCGATTGAGGAATGAGCAGTTCTTC. V usage is TRBV19 and J usage is TRBJ2-1, with 7 bases matching TRBD1. The CDR3 has 17 residues. V shed 4 bases and J 7 bases; nucleotides not matched to a gene: 16. Germline V gene sequence: CDR1 LNHDA, CDR2 SQIVND (reference sequence).

This chain joins TRBV19 and TRBJ2-7; D might be TRBD1 (6 bases). The CDR3 runs 14 residues. The germline gives CDR1 LNHDA, CDR2 SQIVND (reference sequence). V was pared by 6 bases and J by 5 bases, with 17 bases between. The CDR3 spells CASSIPTGWDEQYF. The CDR3 bases are TGTGCCAGTAGCATCCCGACAGGCTGGGACGAGCAGTACTTC.

The CDR3 loop reads CASRPLTGALLGKLFF. For the CDR3, the DNA is TGTGCCAGCAGGCCTCTTACAGGGGCTCTACTTGGAAAACTGTTTTTT. This sequence joins TRBV2 and TRBJ1-4; the match to TRBD1 covers 7 bases. The CDR3 is 16 residues long. V was clipped by 6 bases and J by 10 bases; unmatched bases: 17. In germline, CDR1 is SNHLY, CDR2 FYNNEI.

The V call is TRBV18, the J call TRBJ2-7; TRBD1 matches at 7 bases. This CDR3 contains 14 residues. V dropped 3 bases and J dropped 6; count of bases not matched to a gene: 8. Germline V gene lookup returns CDR1 KGHSH and CDR2 LQKENI. CDR3 region: CASSPTGVEGEQYF. The CDR3 bases are TGTGCCAGCTCACCCACAGGGGTTGAAGGCGAGCAGTACTTC.

The chain couples TRBV15 to TRBJ1-1; D gene unclear. In germline, CDR1 is LNHNV, CDR2 YYDKDF (reference sequence). Trimming took 2 bases from V and 3 from J, leaving 4 bases between them. The CDR3 spans 12 residues. The CDR3 region has the DNA TGTGCCACCAGCAGACTAGACACTGAAGCTTTCTTT. Translation gives CATSRLDTEAFF.

The chain is built from TRBV5-5 and TRBJ1-4; D is uncertain. The V gene lost 0 bases and the J gene lost 4 bases, with 4 bases spanning the gap. This CDR3 contains 13 residues. The germline V gene encodes CDR1 SGHKS and CDR2 YYEKEE (reference sequence). For the CDR3, the DNA is TGTGCCAGCAGCTTGGACAGTAATGAAAAACTGTTTTTT. This codes for CASSLDSNEKLFF.

This clone has just one count. V gene TRBV6-5 combines with J gene TRBJ1-1; 10 bases fit TRBD1. Trimming at V came to 6 bases and at J to 8 bases, leaving 9 bases not matched to a gene. CDR1 MNHEY and CDR2 SVGAGI come from the germline V gene. The CDR3 contains 14 residues. CDR3 in amino acids: CASRSRDRGGEAFF. DNA of the CDR3: TGTGCCAGCAGATCCCGGGACAGGGGTGGGGAAGCTTTCTTT.